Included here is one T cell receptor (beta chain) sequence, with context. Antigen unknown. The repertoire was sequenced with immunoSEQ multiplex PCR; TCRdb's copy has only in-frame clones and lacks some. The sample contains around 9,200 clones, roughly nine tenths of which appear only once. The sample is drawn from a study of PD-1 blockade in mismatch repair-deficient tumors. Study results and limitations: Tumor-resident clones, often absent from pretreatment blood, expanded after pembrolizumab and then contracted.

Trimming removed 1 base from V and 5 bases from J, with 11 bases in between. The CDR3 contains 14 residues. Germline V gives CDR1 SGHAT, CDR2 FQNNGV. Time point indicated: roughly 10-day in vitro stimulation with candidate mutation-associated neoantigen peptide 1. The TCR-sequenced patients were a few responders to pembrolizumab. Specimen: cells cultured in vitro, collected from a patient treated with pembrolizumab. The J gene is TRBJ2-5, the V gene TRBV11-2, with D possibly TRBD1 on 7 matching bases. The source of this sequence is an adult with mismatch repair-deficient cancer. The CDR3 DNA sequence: TGTGCCAGCAGCTTAGCAGGGGGGATGGAGACCCAGTACTTC. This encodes CASSLAGGMETQYF.